This is a list of T cell receptor beta chains from one sample in a study of blood T cell repertoires in COVID-19. Sequencing used immunoSEQ multiplex PCR; TCRdb keeps in-frame clones, though not all of them. The table has 310,000 or so clones, about four fifths seen once. Sequencing was performed on peripheral blood. The source is a woman between 45 and 65 years old with acute or convalescent COVID-19. Each CDR3 is given with its conserved first and last residue. A row's size may be missing; if present it is once, few, many or a size class.

size	V	J	CDR3
.	TRBV7-2	TRBJ1-3	CASSLGLSGNTIYF
.	TRBV6-2/TRBV6-3	TRBJ1-1	CASSYLGLNTEAFF
.	TRBV5-4	TRBJ2-2	CASRTGTGGTGELFF
.	TRBV18	TRBJ2-7	CASSPSGQGINEQYF
.	TRBV7-2	TRBJ2-3	CASSLEVGSQDTQYF
.	TRBV6-5	TRBJ1-4	CASSYGLNEKLFF
.	TRBV19	TRBJ2-1	CASSATSGGNYNEQFF
.	TRBV2	TRBJ1-3	CAGREQGDTIYF
.	TRBV30	TRBJ1-2	CAWRGGRGGANYGYTF
.	TRBV5-1	TRBJ2-7	CASSLAGAPAYEQYF
.	TRBV27	TRBJ1-2	CASSLDRGGYGYTF
.	TRBV10-3	TRBJ2-1	CAISRTSGSYNEQFF
.	TRBV5-1	TRBJ2-1	CATREGSYNEQFF
.	TRBV6-6	TRBJ1-1	CASVRVPNTEAFF
.	TRBV12-3/TRBV12-4	TRBJ1-5	CASRSQRNQPQHF
.	TRBV12-3/TRBV12-4	TRBJ1-1	CASNLGGEAEAFF
.	TRBV27	TRBJ2-5	CASSHQGETQYF
.	TRBV6-5	TRBJ2-7	CASSPRTVYTYEQYF
.	TRBV4-1	TRBJ2-7	CASSQGISGYEQYF
.	TRBV30	TRBJ1-5	CAWNDKRGRGYNQPQHF
.	TRBV5-1	TRBJ1-4	CASSKNSGQLNEKLFF
.	TRBV5-8	TRBJ1-2	CASSQGQGTYGYTF
.	TRBV5-1	TRBJ1-2	CASSLIGQNYGYTF
.	TRBV12-3/TRBV12-4	TRBJ2-7	CASSPDRNEQYF
.	TRBV25-1	TRBJ1-1	CASSAIQGSNTEAFF
once	TRBV7-2	TRBJ1-5	CASSLARDQPQHF
few	TRBV18	TRBJ1-1	CASSPTGNTEAFF
.	TRBV29-1	TRBJ2-2	CSAGGSGGPTGELFF
.	TRBV19	TRBJ2-1	CVSTRARGIFYNEQFF
.	TRBV11-2	TRBJ1-2	CASSEQTTGVGGYTF
.	TRBV29-1	TRBJ2-7	CSVEGGGNGEQYF
.	TRBV5-1	TRBJ1-5	CASSFLGGDQPQHF
few	TRBV5-4	TRBJ1-2	CASSWDRANYGYTF
.	TRBV5-5	TRBJ2-3	CASSLGTGAGTDTQYF
.	TRBV5-4	TRBJ1-4	CASSEHNNEKLFF
once	TRBV2	TRBJ1-1	CASSPSREWAFF
.	TRBV7-9	TRBJ2-1	CASSLLADSHEQFF
.	TRBV3-1/TRBV3-2	TRBJ1-2	CASSPGGGGGYTF
.	TRBV7-2	TRBJ1-1	CASSQQGWGTEAFF
.	TRBV25-1	TRBJ1-5	CASSGDKNQPQHF
.	TRBV29-1	TRBJ2-5	CSVEVLRGGETQYF
.	TRBV7-2	TRBJ2-7	CASSLKGVENEQYF